The entry below describes one T cell receptor (beta chain). Its target is not known. PCR used 60 Vbeta primers and 13 Jbeta primers. Authors' methods: Among the unique TCR beta chains that a later analysis counted, about 86 million in all, 10 million to 14 million were shared. Repertoires were generated with immunoSEQ multiplex PCR, while TCRdb's copy carries only in-frame clones and drops some. From that table come the V and J calls and clone size; the DNA was used to work out D and trimming. Of about 120,000 clones listed, 55% to 75% are singletons. The data derive from a study of cytomegalovirus exposure and HLA in healthy donors. Study-level findings and limits: In a later analysis, the majority of CMV-associated beta chains seemingly showed HLA restriction. Cytomegalovirus association was assigned to about 150 TCR beta chains.

This CDR3 comprises 12 residues. V gave up 8 bases and J gave up 1 base, with 8 bases separating them. CDR1 MNHEY and CDR2 SVGAGI come from the germline V gene. The sequencing input was PBMCs. This chain uses TRBV6-5 with TRBJ1-1; D unclear. The clonotype originates from a woman in her 40s in good health and CMV-seropositive. The CDR3 is CASWRENTEAFF. The CDR3 DNA reads as TGTGCCAGCTGGAGGGAGAACACTGAAGCTTTCTTT.